This record concerns one TCR beta chain sequence. The record originates from a study of cytomegalovirus exposure and HLA in healthy donors. The V segment lost 4 bases and the J segment 15 bases; nucleotides outside the gene matches: 8. In germline, CDR1 is SGHVS, CDR2 FQNEAQ. The CDR3 has 12 amino acids. The table came from immunoSEQ multiplex PCR; TCRdb's copy has only in-frame clones and leaves some out. The data hold over 150,000 clones, with 80% to 85% observed a single time. The gene calls are TRBV7-8 and TRBJ1-5, with 8 positions matching TRBD1. The source of this sequence is a woman under 30 in good health and CMV-seropositive. What was sequenced was PBMCs. This CDR3 reads CASSSPTGVRHF. DNA for the CDR3: TGTGCCAGCAGCTCACCGACAGGGGTCCGGCATTTT. The whole variable domain, filled in from reference TRBV7-8 and TRBJ1-5, reads GAGVSQSPRYKVAKRGQDVALRCDPISGHVSLFWYQQALGQGPEFLTYFQNEAQLDKSGLPSDRFFAERPEGSVSTLKIQRTQQEDSAVYLCASSSPTGVRHFGDGTRLSIL.